The 2 T cell receptor beta chains below come from one sample, sequenced in a study of blood T cell repertoires in COVID-19. Sequencing was performed with immunoSEQ multiplex PCR; in TCRdb, only in-frame clones are kept and a portion is missing. The sample shows tens of thousands of clones, around 90% of them seen only once. The sequenced material came from peripheral blood. The origin of the receptors is a human donor with acute or convalescent COVID-19. The donor label of this sample is uncertain.

The rearrangement joins TRBV19 to TRBJ1-2; TRBD1 might be the D (5 bases). CDR3 size: 15 residues. V was cut by 3 bases and J by 8 bases, with 19 bases left in between. The germline CDR1 and CDR2 sequences are LNHDA and SQIVND (reference sequence). The chain's CDR3 is CASSMLRGEVGGYTF. In DNA, the CDR3 is TGTGCCAGTAGTATGCTTCGAGGGGAGGTGGGCGGCTACACCTTC. Full variable domain (rest looked up from reference TRBV19 and TRBJ1-2): DGGITQSPKYLFRKEGQNVTLSCEQNLNHDAMYWYRQDPGQGLRLIYYSQIVNDFQKGDIAEGYSVSREKKESFPLTVTSAQKNPTAFYLCASSMLRGEVGGYTFGSGTRLTVV.

CDR3 DNA: TGTGCCACCAGTGACCCCACGACATCTAACTATGGCTACACCTTC. This encodes CATSDPTTSNYGYTF. V gene TRBV24-1 combines with J gene TRBJ1-2, with D unclear. The CDR3 is made up of 15 amino acids. Germline assignment: CDR1 KGHDR and CDR2 SFDVKD. The V and J ends lost 4 bases and 0 bases respectively, with 11 bases between them.